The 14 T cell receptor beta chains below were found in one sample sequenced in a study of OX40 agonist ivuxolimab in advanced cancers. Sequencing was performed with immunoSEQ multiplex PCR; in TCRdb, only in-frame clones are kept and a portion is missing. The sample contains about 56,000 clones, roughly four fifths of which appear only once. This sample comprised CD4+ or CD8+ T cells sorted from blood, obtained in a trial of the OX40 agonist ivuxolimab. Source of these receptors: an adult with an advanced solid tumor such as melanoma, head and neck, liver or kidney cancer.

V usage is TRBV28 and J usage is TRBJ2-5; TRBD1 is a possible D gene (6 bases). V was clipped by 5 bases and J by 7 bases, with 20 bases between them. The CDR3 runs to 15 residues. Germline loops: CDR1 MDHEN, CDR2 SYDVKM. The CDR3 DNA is TGTGCCAGCAGTCCTAGGGGGTGGGGTACAGGGACCCAGTACTTC. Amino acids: CASSPRGWGTGTQYF.

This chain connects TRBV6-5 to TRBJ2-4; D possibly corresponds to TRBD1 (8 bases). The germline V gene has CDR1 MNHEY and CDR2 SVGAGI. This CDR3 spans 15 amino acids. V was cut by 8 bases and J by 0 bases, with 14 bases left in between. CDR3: CASQGAGVAKNIQYF. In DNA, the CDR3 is TGTGCCAGCCAGGGGGCGGGGGTAGCCAAAAACATTCAGTACTTC.

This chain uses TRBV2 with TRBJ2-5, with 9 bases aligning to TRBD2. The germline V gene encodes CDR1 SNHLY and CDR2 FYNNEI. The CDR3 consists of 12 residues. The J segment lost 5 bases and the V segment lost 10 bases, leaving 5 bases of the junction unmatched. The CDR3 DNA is TGTGCCAACCAGCGGGAGGTGGAGACCCAGTACTTC. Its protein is CANQREVETQYF.

As DNA, the CDR3 is TGTGCCAGCTCACCAAGGGGGGATACGCAGTATTTT. Amino acid sequence: CASSPRGDTQYF. The chain carries TRBV18 and TRBJ2-3; weak D call: TRBD1 (6 bases). V shed 2 bases and J shed 6 bases, with 6 bases lying between them. The CDR3 is 12 amino acids. Germline V CDR1 and CDR2: KGHSH, LQKENI.

The CDR3 nucleotides are TGTGCCAGCAGTCTAGACTATGGGGGGCCCTACGAGCAGTACTTC. It is translated as CASSLDYGGPYEQYF. This chain uses TRBV6-6 with TRBJ2-7; D is possibly TRBD1 or TRBD2 (6 bases each). Germline loops: CDR1 MNHNY, CDR2 SVGAGI (reference sequence). With 5 bases removed from V and 2 bases from J, the gap between germline ends came to 16 bases. The CDR3 consists of 15 residues.

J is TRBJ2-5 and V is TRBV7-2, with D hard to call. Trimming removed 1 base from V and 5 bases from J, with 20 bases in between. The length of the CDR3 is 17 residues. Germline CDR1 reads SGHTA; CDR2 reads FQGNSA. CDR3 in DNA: TGTGCCAGCAGCTTAGGGTTTCAGGTGGTGAGGCGCGAGACCCAGTACTTC. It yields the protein CASSLGFQVVRRETQYF.

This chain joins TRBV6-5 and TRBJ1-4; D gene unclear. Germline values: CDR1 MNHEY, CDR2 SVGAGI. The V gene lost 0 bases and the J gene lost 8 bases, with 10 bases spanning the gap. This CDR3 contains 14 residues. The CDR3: CASSYSIAGEKLFF. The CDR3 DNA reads TGTGCCAGCAGTTACTCGATCGCCGGAGAAAAACTGTTTTTT.

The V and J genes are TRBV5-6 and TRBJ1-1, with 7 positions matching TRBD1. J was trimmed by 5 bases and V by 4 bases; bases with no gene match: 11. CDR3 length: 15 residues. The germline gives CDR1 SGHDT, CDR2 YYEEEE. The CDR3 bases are TGTGCCAGCAGCCCACCGACAGGGTGGAGAACTGAAGCTTTCTTT. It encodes CASSPPTGWRTEAFF.

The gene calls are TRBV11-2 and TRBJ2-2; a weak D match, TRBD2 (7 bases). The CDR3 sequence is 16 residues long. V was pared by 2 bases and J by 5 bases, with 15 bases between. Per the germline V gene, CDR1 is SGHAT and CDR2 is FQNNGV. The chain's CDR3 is CASSLIRGARTGELFF. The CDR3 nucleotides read TGTGCCAGCAGCTTAATCCGGGGGGCTCGGACCGGGGAGCTGTTTTTT.

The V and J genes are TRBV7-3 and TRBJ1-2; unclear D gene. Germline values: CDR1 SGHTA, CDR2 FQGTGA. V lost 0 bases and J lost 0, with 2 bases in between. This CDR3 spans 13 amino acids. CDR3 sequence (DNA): TGTGCCAGCAGCTTAACCCCTAACTATGGCTACACCTTC. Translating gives CASSLTPNYGYTF.

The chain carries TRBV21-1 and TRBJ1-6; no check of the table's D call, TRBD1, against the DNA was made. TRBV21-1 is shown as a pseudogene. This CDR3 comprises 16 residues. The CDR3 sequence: CASSKASEGVGSPLHF. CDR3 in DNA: TGTGCCAGCAGCAAAGCGAGTGAGGGGGTTGGTTCACCCCTCCACTTT.

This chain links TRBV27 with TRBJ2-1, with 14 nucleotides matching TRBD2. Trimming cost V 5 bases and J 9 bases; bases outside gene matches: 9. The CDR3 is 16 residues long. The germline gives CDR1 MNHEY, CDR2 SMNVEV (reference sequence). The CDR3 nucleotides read TGTGCCAGCAGTCAAAGACTAGCGGGGGGGGCGGGTGAGCAGTTCTTC. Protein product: CASSQRLAGGAGEQFF.

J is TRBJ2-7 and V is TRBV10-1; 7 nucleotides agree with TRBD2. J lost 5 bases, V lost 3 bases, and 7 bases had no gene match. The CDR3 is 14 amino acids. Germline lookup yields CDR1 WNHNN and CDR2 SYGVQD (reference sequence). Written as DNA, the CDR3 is TGCGCCAGCAGTGAAGGCGGGAGTAAAGACGAGCAGTACTTC. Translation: CASSEGGSKDEQYF.

In nucleotides, the CDR3 is TGCGCCAGCAGTGGAGGTGGGCAGGGGATAGATACGCAGTATTTT. Translating it yields CASSGGGQGIDTQYF. The chain carries TRBV23-1 and TRBJ2-3, with D tentatively TRBD1 (6 bases). TRBV23-1 is designated an ORF whose function remains uncertain. V shed 5 bases and J shed 5 bases, with 17 bases lying between them. The CDR3 is made up of 15 amino acids.